These 23 T cell receptor beta chains share one sample of origin, sequenced in a study of identical twins' blood T cells. One entry per CDR3 protein, called by TCRdb with MiXCR from the 5' RACE reads. The sample holds 350,000 to 450,000 distinct CDR3 sequences; roughly 30% are singletons and the top ten take about 6%. Input material: PBMCs. All receptors come from a woman between 18 and 50 years old in good health.

The V and J genes are TRBV7-3 and TRBJ2-1, with D tentatively TRBD1 (5 bases). The CDR3 runs 17 residues. Deletions cut 5 bases from V and 6 bases from J, with 23 bases between. Germline assignment: CDR1 SGHTA and CDR2 FQGTGA. The CDR3 DNA follows: TGTGCCAGCAGCGCCCTTCTAGTGGCGGACATGGTCAATGAGCAGTTCTTC. It is translated as CASSALLVADMVNEQFF.

For this clonotype: Just one base apart from a much larger clone, this may be a read error. The chain uses TRBV29-1 and TRBJ2-1, with TRBD1 matching over 7 bases. This CDR3 contains 12 residues. Germline V gene sequence: CDR1 SQVTM, CDR2 ANQGSEA. The CDR3 coding sequence is TGCAGCGTTGGGACAGGCCACAATGAGCTGTTCTTC. Amino acids: CSVGTGHNELFF.

This clonotype occurred many times. V and J are TRBV20-1 and TRBJ2-1; the D gene is possibly TRBD1 (5 bases). Germline CDR1 and CDR2: DFQATT and SNEGSKA (reference sequence). V lost 5 bases and J 8 bases, leaving 28 bases between the germline ends. CDR3 length: 17 residues. The CDR3 loop is CSADFRPAGRFVHEQFF. Written as DNA, the CDR3 is TGCAGTGCTGACTTCCGACCCGCAGGGCGCTTCGTCCATGAGCAGTTCTTC.

This clonotype has only one observation. A much larger clone differs by one base, so this may be a read error. This chain connects TRBV9 to TRBJ1-3, with TRBD1 matching 7 bases. Germline-derived CDR1 and CDR2 are SGDLS and YYNGEE. CDR3 length equals 16 residues. The CDR3 coding sequence is TGTGCCAGCAGCGTAAGGGGACAGCCCTCTGGAAACACCATACATTTT. Residues: CASSVRGQPSGNTIHF.

The chain has TRBV20-1 and TRBJ1-5, with 9 positions matching TRBD1. Germline V gene data show CDR1 as DFQATT and CDR2 as SNEGSKA (reference sequence). The CDR3 is 13 residues long. J was trimmed by 6 bases and V by 6 bases; bases with no gene match: 6. The CDR3 region is CSAGQGISQPQHF. Here the CDR3 DNA reads TGCAGTGCAGGACAGGGGATTAGTCAGCCCCAGCATTTT.

The chain uses TRBV20-1 and TRBJ2-3; D is possibly TRBD1 or TRBD2 (5 bases each). Germline V gives CDR1 DFQATT, CDR2 SNEGSKA (reference sequence). Trimming removed 5 bases from V and 1 base from J, with 7 bases in between. CDR3 length: 12 residues. In DNA form, the CDR3 reads TGCAGTGCTGGGGGACGCACAGATACGCAGTATTTT. Its translation: CSAGGRTDTQYF.

Ten or more counts support this clonotype. The chain links TRBV11-3 to TRBJ2-4, with D possibly being TRBD2 (5 bases). The CDR3 extends over 18 amino acids. Germline-derived CDR1 and CDR2 are SGHNT and YENEEA. Trimming cost V 5 bases and J 0 bases, with 20 bases left between them. This chain's CDR3 is CASSPYQPGILAKNIQYF. The CDR3 bases are TGTGCCAGCAGCCCATACCAGCCCGGGATACTAGCCAAAAACATTCAGTACTTC.

The V call is TRBV15, the J call TRBJ1-2, with 7 bases lining up with TRBD1. This CDR3 region has 14 residues. V shed 5 bases and J 6 bases; nucleotides not matched to a gene: 9. The germline gives CDR1 LNHNV, CDR2 YYDKDF (reference sequence). Here the CDR3 DNA reads TGTGCCACCAGCTCAAGGAGGACAGGTGATGGCTACACCTTC. This translates into CATSSRRTGDGYTF.

V and J are TRBV5-1 and TRBJ1-1; tentatively, D is TRBD1 (5 bases). CDR3 length equals 17 residues. V was pared by 1 base and J by 6 bases, with 22 bases between. Looked up from germline, CDR1 is SGHRS and CDR2 is YFSETQ. The CDR3 DNA reads as TGCGCCAGCAGCTTGCGGTCAGGGCACGCGTTATACCCTGAAGCTTTCTTT. This translates into CASSLRSGHALYPEAFF.

This clonotype was found many times. This chain joins TRBV7-2 and TRBJ2-2; D not certain. The CDR3 is 11 residues long. Trimming cost V 5 bases and J 9 bases, with 7 bases left between them. Germline values: CDR1 SGHTA, CDR2 FQGNSA. DNA for the CDR3: TGTGCCAGCAGCCTACAGAGGGAGCTGTTTTTT. Encoded protein: CASSLQRELFF.

This clonotype was observed a handful of times. J is TRBJ2-7 and V is TRBV4-2, with D possibly being TRBD2 (5 bases). Germline lookup yields CDR1 LGHNA and CDR2 YNFKEQ. Trimming took 1 base from V and 5 from J, leaving 15 bases between them. There are 15 residues in the CDR3. In DNA form, the CDR3 reads TGTGCCAGCAGCCAAGCGTCTAGCTTAAGTGACGAGCAGTACTTC. Its protein product is CASSQASSLSDEQYF.

The rearrangement uses TRBV1 and TRBJ1-3; the tabulated D call, TRBD1, remains unverified against the DNA. TRBV1 is a recognized pseudogene. CDR3 length: 15 amino acids. The CDR3 spells CTSSLRVNSGNTIYF. For the CDR3, the DNA is TGCACCAGCAGCCTCCGGGTCAACTCTGGAAACACCATATATTTT.

The CDR3 coding sequence is TGTGCCAGCCGCCCGACTAGCGGCCTAGGGGATACGCAGTATTTT. Translating gives CASRPTSGLGDTQYF. V gene TRBV27 combines with J gene TRBJ2-3; TRBD2 matches 9 bases. The CDR3 covers 15 residues. CDR1 and CDR2 (germline): MNHEY, SMNVEV (reference sequence). V trimming: 8 bases; J trimming: 6 bases; junction bases outside the gene matches: 12.

This clonotype has only a few counts. This chain connects TRBV29-1 to TRBJ2-3; D might be TRBD1 (5 bases). V was shortened by 5 bases and J by 1 base, with 22 bases between the two germline ends. CDR3 length equals 17 residues. Germline CDR1 is SQVTM and CDR2 is ANQGSEA. The CDR3 nucleotides are TGCAGCGTTCCGACCCCTCCGGAATCGACAGGCACAGATACGCAGTATTTT. Translating it yields CSVPTPPESTGTDTQYF.

J is TRBJ2-1 and V is TRBV19, with D perhaps matching TRBD2 (6 bases). The CDR3 runs 15 residues. Looked up from germline, CDR1 is LNHDA and CDR2 is SQIVND (reference sequence). Deletions cut 7 bases from V and 4 bases from J, with 17 bases between. This CDR3 is CASMRTIGAYNEQFF. The CDR3 nucleotides are TGTGCCAGTATGAGGACTATCGGGGCGTACAATGAGCAGTTCTTC.

This clonotype has at least ten counts. V usage is TRBV12-3 or TRBV12-4 and J usage is TRBJ2-1; 12 nucleotides line up with TRBD1. Trimming cost V 6 bases and J 9 bases; bases outside gene matches: 9. The CDR3 consists of 15 residues. The CDR3 DNA is TGTGCCAGCAGCCTAACGGGACAGGGGGCCAGTGAGCAGTTCTTC. It specifies CASSLTGQGASEQFF.

This clonotype was detected ten times or more. This chain links TRBV29-1 with TRBJ2-7; TRBD2 agrees at 8 bases. With V trimmed by 6 bases and J by 6 bases, 7 bases remained unmatched. The CDR3 spans 12 residues. Germline CDR1 reads SQVTM; CDR2 reads ANQGSEA. For the CDR3, the DNA is TGCAGCGTCAAGCGGGAGTGGGGCGAGCAGTACTTC. It yields the protein CSVKREWGEQYF.

This chain links TRBV7-9 with TRBJ1-2, with 8 bases matching TRBD1. V shed 5 bases and J 7 bases; nucleotides not matched to a gene: 9. There are 14 residues in the CDR3. Germline V lookup: CDR1 SEHNR, CDR2 FQNEAQ (reference sequence). The CDR3 loop reads CASSTTGGGGGYTF. As DNA, the CDR3 is TGTGCCAGCAGCACCACAGGGGGAGGTGGTGGCTACACCTTC.

V is TRBV20-1 and J is TRBJ2-1, with TRBD2 matching 7 bases. CDR1 is DFQATT and CDR2 is SNEGSKA in the germline V gene (reference sequence). V lost 1 base and J lost 4; bases outside the gene matches: 1. This CDR3 is 13 amino acids long. CDR3 sequence (DNA): TGCAGTGCTAGAGGGGGGGGGTACAATGAGCAGTTCTTC. This translates into CSARGGGYNEQFF.

This chain connects TRBV5-1 to TRBJ2-3, with a weak D call TRBD2 (5 bases). Trimming removed 2 bases from V and 5 bases from J, with 15 bases in between. Germline V gene lookup returns CDR1 SGHRS and CDR2 YFSETQ. The CDR3 consists of 15 residues. The CDR3 DNA reads as TGCGCCAGCAGCTTCGGCGGGTTGGGAGTAGATACGCAGTATTTT. It encodes CASSFGGLGVDTQYF.

This clonotype was seen a few times. CDR3 protein: CASRLALNSTSAFYEQYF. Written as DNA, the CDR3 is TGTGCAAGTCGCTTAGCTTTAAATTCGACTAGCGCGTTCTACGAGCAGTACTTC. This chain joins TRBV12-2 and TRBJ2-7; TRBD2 is taken as the D call from the table, unchecked against the DNA. TRBV12-2 is a known pseudogene. The CDR3 runs to 18 residues.

CDR3 residues: CASSSPGQERNTIYF. CDR3 coding DNA: TGTGCCAGCAGCTCGCCGGGACAGGAAAGAAACACCATATATTTT. J is TRBJ1-3 and V is TRBV11-2, with TRBD1 identical over 8 bases. With 4 bases clipped from V and 5 bases from J, the junction kept 7 bases outside the gene matches. The CDR3 is made up of 15 amino acids. Per the germline V gene, CDR1 is SGHAT and CDR2 is FQNNGV.

Comment on this clonotype: This may be a read error: a much more frequent sequence differs by one nucleotide. The V gene is TRBV2, the J gene TRBJ1-5, with D perhaps matching TRBD1 (5 bases). The germline gives CDR1 SNHLY, CDR2 FYNNEI. CDR3 length: 15 residues. Trimming took off 6 bases at V and 7 bases at J, with 19 bases between the two ends. The chain's CDR3 is CASRVDREVRQPQHF. The DNA for the CDR3 is TGTGCCAGCAGGGTAGACAGAGAGGTGCGACAGCCCCAGCATTTT. The full variable domain, its missing parts supplied by reference TRBV2 and TRBJ1-5, is EPEVTQTPSHQVTQMGQEVILRCVPISNHLYFYWYRQILGQKVEFLVSFYNNEISEKSEIFDDQFSVERPDGSNFTLKIRSTKLEDSAMYFCASRVDREVRQPQHFGDGTRLSIL.